This TCR beta chain was identified during a study of CD8+ T cells in alopecia areata (dated by TCRdb to 2016 to 2018). Broadly, across the study: The treated patients took part in an open-label pilot trial in which moderate-to-severe alopecia areata was treated with oral tofacitinib at 5 to 10 mg twice daily. TCRbeta CDR3 regions were amplified by immunoSEQ multiplex PCR using 35 Vbeta forward and 13 Jbeta reverse primers. Tofacitinib-treated patients had biopsies at baseline and at 4 and 24 weeks of treatment, with a later scalp biopsy in several patients. Human TCRbeta sequencing covered scalp tissue and sorted CD4+ and CD8+ peripheral blood T cells from patchy and totalis/universalis alopecia areata patients and healthy controls. Patients received tofacitinib for 6 to 18 months and were then followed off drug for 6 months to check for delayed response and recurrence. RNA was obtained with the PAXgene miRNA kit for fixed scalp, the miRNeasy kit for PBMCs, and the RNeasy kit for mouse skin. Scalp clonality was compared across normal scalp (n=4), patchy alopecia areata scalp (n=8), and alopecia totalis/universalis scalp (n=8). To study T cell clonal expansion in alopecia areata, the researchers applied high-throughput TCRbeta sequencing to both the C3H/HeJ mouse model and human patients.

The sample holds a few counts of this clone. Its antigen remains unidentified. Base qualities are missing; no much larger clone stands one base away. General conclusions and limits of the study: Lesional scalp, especially in alopecia totalis/universalis, showed higher clonality and more expanded CD8+ clones than normal scalp, suggesting antigenic drive. Resident alphabeta T cells in normal human skin are also sequenced, complicating scalp TCR repertoire analysis, unlike mouse skin dominated by gammadelta T cells. TCR sequences shared between patients were less clear than in mice, possibly partly because of HLA diversity in the patient population.

Its CDR3 holds 15 amino acids, cysteine through phenylalanine. The sequence is cut down to CDR3 DNA, 45 bases in frame from base 1. Cut back by 3 bases and 4 bases, the V and J ends lie 16 bases apart. Based on the germline V gene, the CDR1 and CDR2 sequences are SGHDN and FVKESK. Receptor libraries were prepared by the immunoSEQ multiplex PCR assay. RNA was extracted from all samples and reverse transcribed into cDNA, which served as template for TCR sequencing. First-strand cDNA was synthesized using SuperScript III with a 2:1 mix of oligo-dT and random hexamers. Amplification bias was assessed with a synthetic immune receptor repertoire, and residual bias was removed computationally. On the authors' methods: Raw reads were preprocessed to remove errors, and CDR3 was defined according to IMGT conventions as the region from the conserved cysteine to phenylalanine. Clonality was calculated as 1 minus Shannon entropy normalized by log2 of the number of productive unique TCRs. Whether scalp clones were CD4 or CD8 was inferred by matching scalp TCRbeta sequences against CD4 and CD8 repertoires sorted from blood. Here the immuneACCESS table is served through TCRdb, limited to in-frame sequences with V and J called. Missing clones are a known gap in these copies; in checked studies unresolved V genes cover under half, and the rest lacks a known reason. V and J calls and clone size are copied from that table; D and trimming were computed from the DNA. The table for this sample lists over 200,000 clones; 50% to 70% of them were counted only once. Less than 0.6% of the sample is taken by the ten largest.

The time point label, as the study defines it: baseline before oral tofacitinib. From alopecia areata patients, peripheral blood was collected along with lesional scalp punch biopsies. PBMCs were separated by density centrifugation and stained for CD3, CD4 and CD8, after which CD4+ and CD8+ T cells were sorted on a FACSAria. This sequence originates from a human donor with alopecia areata. Sequences were derived from CD4+ T cells sorted from blood, sampled at week 0. The sequence links TRBV14 to TRBJ2-7; TRBD2 is perhaps the D gene, given 6 matching bases. In nucleotide form, the sequence is TGTGCCAGCAGCCAGAGGAGGGCCTCGCTTTACGAGCAGTACTTC. It encodes CASSQRRASLYEQYF.